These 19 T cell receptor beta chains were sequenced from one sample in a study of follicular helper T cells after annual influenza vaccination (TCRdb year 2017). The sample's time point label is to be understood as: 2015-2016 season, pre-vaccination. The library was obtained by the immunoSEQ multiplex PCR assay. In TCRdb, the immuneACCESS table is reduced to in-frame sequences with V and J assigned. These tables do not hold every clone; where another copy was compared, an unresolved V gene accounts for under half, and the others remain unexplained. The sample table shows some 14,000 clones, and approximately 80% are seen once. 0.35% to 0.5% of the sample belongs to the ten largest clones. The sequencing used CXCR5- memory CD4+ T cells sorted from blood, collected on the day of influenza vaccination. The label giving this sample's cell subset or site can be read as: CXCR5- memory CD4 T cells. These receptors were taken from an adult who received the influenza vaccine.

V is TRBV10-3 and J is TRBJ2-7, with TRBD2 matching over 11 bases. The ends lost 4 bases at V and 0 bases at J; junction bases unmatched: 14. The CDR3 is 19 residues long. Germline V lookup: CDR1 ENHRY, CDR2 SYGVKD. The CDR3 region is CAISAPNTSGGRFSYEQYF. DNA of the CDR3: TGTGCCATCAGTGCCCCCAACACTAGCGGGGGACGATTCTCCTACGAGCAGTACTTC.

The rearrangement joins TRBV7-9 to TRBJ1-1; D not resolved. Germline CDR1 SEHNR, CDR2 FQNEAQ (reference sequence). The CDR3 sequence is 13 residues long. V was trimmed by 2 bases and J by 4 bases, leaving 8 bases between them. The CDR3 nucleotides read TGTGCCAGCAGCTTACCCAGTCTCACTGAAGCTTTCTTT. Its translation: CASSLPSLTEAFF.

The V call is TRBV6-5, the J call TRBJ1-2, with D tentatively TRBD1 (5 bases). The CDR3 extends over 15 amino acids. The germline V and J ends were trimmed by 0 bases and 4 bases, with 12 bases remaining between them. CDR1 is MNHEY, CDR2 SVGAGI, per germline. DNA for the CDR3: TGTGCCAGCAGTTACTCTCCGGGACCCCTCTATGGCTACACCTTC. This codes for CASSYSPGPLYGYTF.

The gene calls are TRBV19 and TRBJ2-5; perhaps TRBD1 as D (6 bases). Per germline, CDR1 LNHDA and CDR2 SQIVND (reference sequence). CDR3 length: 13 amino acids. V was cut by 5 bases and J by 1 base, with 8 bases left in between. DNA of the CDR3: TGTGCCAGTAGTGACAGGCCCCAAGAGACCCAGTACTTC. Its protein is CASSDRPQETQYF.

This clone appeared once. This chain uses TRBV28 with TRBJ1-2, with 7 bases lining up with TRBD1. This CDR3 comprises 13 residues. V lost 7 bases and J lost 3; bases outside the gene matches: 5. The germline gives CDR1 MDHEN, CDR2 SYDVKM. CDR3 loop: CASNQGGDYGYTF. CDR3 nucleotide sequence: TGTGCCAGCAACCAAGGGGGCGACTATGGCTACACCTTC.

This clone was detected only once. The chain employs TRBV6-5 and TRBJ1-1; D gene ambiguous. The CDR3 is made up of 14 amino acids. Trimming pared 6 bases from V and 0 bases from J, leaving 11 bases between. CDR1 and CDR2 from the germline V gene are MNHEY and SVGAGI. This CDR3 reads CASRRARMNTEAFF. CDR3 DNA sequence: TGTGCCAGCAGGCGAGCGAGAATGAACACTGAAGCTTTCTTT.

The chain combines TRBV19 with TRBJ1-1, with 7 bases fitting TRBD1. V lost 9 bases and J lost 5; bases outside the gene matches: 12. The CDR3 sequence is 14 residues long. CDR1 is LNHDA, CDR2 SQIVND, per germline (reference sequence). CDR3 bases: TGTGCCAGCGTCAACAGGGGCGGGAATACTGAAGCTTTCTTT. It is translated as CASVNRGGNTEAFF.

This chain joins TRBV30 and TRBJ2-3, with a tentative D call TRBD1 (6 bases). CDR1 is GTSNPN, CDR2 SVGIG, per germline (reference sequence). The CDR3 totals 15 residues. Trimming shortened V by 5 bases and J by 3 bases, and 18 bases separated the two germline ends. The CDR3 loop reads CAWSNDRSITDTQYF. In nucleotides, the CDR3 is TGTGCCTGGTCCAACGACAGGTCCATAACAGATACGCAGTATTTT.

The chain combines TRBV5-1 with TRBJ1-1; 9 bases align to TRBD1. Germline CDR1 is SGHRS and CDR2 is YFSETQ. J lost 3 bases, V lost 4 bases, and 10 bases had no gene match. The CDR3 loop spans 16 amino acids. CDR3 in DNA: TGCGCCAGCAGCGCAGGACAGGGGAGGGGGGACACTGAAGCTTTCTTT. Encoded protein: CASSAGQGRGDTEAFF.

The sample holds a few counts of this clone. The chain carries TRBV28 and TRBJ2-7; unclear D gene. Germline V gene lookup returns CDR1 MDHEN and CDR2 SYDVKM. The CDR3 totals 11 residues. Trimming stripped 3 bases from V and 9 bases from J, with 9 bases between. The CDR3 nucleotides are TGTGCCAGCAGTTTGTGGGCCGGGCAGTACTTC. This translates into CASSLWAGQYF.

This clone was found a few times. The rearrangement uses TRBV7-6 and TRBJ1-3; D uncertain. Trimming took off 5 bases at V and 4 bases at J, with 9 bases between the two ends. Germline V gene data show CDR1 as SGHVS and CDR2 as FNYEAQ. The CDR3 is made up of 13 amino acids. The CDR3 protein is CASSLSAGNTIYF. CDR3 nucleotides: TGTGCCAGCAGCCTCTCCGCCGGAAACACCATATATTTT.

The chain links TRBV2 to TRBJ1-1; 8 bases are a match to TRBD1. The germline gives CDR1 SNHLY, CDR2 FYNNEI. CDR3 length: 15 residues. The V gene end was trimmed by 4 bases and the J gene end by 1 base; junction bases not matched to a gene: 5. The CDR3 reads CASSGTGRENTEAFF. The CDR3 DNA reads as TGTGCCAGCAGTGGGACAGGGCGAGAGAACACTGAAGCTTTCTTT.

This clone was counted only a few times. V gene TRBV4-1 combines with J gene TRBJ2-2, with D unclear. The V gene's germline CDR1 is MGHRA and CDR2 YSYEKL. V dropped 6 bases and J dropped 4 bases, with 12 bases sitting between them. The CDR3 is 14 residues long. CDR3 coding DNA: TGCGCCAGCAGTCCCATTTTGCGCACCGGGGAGCTGTTTTTT. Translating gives CASSPILRTGELFF.

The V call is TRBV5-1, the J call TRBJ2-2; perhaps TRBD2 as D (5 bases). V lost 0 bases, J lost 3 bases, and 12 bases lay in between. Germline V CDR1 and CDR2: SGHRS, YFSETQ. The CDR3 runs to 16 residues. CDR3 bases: TGCGCCAGCAGCTTGGATCGGGGAGTAGACACCGGGGAGCTGTTTTTT. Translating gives CASSLDRGVDTGELFF. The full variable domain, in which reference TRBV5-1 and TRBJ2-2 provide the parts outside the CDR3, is KAGVTQTPRYLIKTRGQQVTLSCSPISGHRSVSWYQQTPGQGLQFLFEYFSETQRNKGNFPGRFSGRQFSNSRSEMNVSTLELGDSALYLCASSLDRGVDTGELFFGEGSRLTVL.

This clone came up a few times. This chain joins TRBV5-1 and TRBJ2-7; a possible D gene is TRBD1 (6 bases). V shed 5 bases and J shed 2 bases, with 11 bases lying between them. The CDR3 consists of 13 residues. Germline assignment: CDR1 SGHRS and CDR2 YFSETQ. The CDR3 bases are TGCGCCAGCAGTTTGACAGGCCCCTACGAGCAGTACTTC. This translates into CASSLTGPYEQYF.

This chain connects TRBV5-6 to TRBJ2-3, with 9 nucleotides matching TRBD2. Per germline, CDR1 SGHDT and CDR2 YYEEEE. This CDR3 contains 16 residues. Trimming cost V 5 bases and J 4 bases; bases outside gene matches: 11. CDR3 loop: CASSFLAGWYADTQYF. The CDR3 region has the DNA TGTGCCAGCAGTTTTCTAGCGGGGTGGTATGCAGATACGCAGTATTTT.

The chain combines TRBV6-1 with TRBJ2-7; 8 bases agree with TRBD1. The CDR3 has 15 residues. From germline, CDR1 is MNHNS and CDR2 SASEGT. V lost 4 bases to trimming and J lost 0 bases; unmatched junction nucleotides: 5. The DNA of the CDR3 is TGTGCCAGCAGTGCTGGGACAGGACCCTCCTACGAGCAGTACTTC. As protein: CASSAGTGPSYEQYF.

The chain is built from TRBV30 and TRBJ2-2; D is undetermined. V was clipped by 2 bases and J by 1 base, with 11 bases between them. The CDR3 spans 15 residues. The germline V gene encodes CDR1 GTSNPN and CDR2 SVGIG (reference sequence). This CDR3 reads CAWSKGMGNTGELFF. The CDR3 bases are TGTGCCTGGAGTAAGGGAATGGGGAACACCGGGGAGCTGTTTTTT.

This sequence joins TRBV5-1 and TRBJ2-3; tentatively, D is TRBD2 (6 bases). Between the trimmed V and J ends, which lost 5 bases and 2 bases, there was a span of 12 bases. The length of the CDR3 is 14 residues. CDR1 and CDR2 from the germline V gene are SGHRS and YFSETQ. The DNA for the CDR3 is TGCGCCAGCAGGCCGGGACTTCTCACAGATACGCAGTATTTT. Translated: CASRPGLLTDTQYF.